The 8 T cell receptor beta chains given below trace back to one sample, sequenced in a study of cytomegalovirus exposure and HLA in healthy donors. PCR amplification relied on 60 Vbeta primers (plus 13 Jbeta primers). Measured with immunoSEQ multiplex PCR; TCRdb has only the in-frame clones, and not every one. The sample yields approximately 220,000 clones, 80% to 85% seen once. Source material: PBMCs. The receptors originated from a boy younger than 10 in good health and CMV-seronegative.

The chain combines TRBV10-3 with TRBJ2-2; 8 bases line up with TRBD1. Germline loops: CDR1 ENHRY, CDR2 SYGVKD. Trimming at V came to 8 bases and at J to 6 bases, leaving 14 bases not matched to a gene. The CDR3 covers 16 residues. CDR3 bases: TGTGCCATCGGAGCTATGGACAGGGTGGCCGCCGGGGAGCTGTTTTTT. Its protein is CAIGAMDRVAAGELFF.

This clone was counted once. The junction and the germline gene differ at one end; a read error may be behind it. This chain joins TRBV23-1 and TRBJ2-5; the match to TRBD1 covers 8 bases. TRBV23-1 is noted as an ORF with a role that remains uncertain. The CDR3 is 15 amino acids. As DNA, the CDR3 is TGCGCCAGCAGTCAGAACAGGGGGAACGAAGAGACCCGGTACTTC. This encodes CASSQNRGNEETRYF.

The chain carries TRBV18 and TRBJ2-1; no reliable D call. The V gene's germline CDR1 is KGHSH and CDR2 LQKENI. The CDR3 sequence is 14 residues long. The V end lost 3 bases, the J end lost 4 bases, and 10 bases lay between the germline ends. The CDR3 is CASSPRPPYNEQFF. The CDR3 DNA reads TGTGCCAGCTCACCGCGTCCACCTTACAATGAGCAGTTCTTC.

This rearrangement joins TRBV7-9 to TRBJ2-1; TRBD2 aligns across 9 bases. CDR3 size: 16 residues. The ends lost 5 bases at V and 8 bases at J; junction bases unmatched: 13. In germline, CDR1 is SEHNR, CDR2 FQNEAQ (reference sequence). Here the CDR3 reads CASSPRGAGGPDEQFF. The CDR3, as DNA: TGTGCCAGCAGCCCCCGCGGAGCGGGGGGCCCGGATGAGCAGTTCTTC. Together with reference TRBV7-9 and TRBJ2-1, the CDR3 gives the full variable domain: DTGVSQNPRHKITKRGQNVTFRCDPISEHNRLYWYRQTLGQGPEFLTYFQNEAQLEKSRLLSDRFSAERPKGSFSTLEIQRTEQGDSAMYLCASSPRGAGGPDEQFFGPGTRLTVL.

The CDR3 is CASSGGGTSGYNEQFF. The CDR3 bases are TGTGCCAGCAGCGGAGGGGGGACTAGCGGCTACAATGAGCAGTTCTTC. The chain recombines TRBV9 with TRBJ2-1, with TRBD2 identical over 11 bases. Trimming took 3 bases from V and 3 from J; bases not matched to a gene: 5. Looked up from germline, CDR1 is SGDLS and CDR2 is YYNGEE. The CDR3 runs to 16 residues.

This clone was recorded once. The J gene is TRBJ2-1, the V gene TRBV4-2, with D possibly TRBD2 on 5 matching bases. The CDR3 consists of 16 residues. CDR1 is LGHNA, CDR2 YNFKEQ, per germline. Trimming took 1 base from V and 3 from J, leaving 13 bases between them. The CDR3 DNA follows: TGTGCCAGCAGCCAAGCGGGTGCCAGCGGCTACAATGAGCAGTTCTTC. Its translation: CASSQAGASGYNEQFF.

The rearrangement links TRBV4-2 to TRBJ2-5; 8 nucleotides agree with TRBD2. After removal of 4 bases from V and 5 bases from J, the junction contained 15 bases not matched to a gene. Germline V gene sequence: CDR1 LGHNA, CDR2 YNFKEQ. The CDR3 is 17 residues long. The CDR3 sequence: CASSPRASGGSKETQYF. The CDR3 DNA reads TGTGCCAGCAGCCCGAGGGCCAGCGGGGGTTCCAAGGAGACCCAGTACTTC.

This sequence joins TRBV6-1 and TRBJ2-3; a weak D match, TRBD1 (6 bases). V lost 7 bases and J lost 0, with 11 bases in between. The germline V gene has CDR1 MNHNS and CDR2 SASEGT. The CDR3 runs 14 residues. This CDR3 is CASTRTASTDTQYF. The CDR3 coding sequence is TGTGCCAGCACCCGGACAGCTAGCACAGATACGCAGTATTTT.